Detailed here is one TCR beta chain. What it binds is unknown. This CDR3 is 12 amino acids long. The germline V gene encodes CDR1 MDHEN and CDR2 SYDVKM. Trimming removed 4 bases at V and 12 bases at J, with 13 bases between. Samples came from axillary lymph nodes draining the breast cancer. The data derive from a study of breast tumors, draining lymph nodes, adjacent tissues. Broader study findings: Tumors had less TCR diversity than lymph nodes, more than nontumor tissue. Tumor T cell lymph node origin was a supported hypothesis, not proven. Luminal-like breast cancer showed significantly greater tumor-nontumor repertoire similarity than basal-like breast cancer did. The data were judged consistent with most tumor T cells coming from lymph node and expanding in tumor.

TCRdb recomputed calls from the multiplex PCR reads with MiXCR, one row per CDR3 protein. The sample includes fewer than 200,000 distinct CDR3 sequences, 25% to 40% of them seen just once. The gene calls are TRBV28 and TRBJ2-1; D perhaps matches TRBD2 (5 bases). The sample was axillary lymph node tissue. The TCR sequence derives from a female donor with breast cancer. Some clones in this sample may be carry-over from other donors' samples. The DNA of the CDR3 is TGTGCCAGCAGTTCTCCCCCGGGGAGGCAGTTCTTC. It encodes CASSSPPGRQFF.